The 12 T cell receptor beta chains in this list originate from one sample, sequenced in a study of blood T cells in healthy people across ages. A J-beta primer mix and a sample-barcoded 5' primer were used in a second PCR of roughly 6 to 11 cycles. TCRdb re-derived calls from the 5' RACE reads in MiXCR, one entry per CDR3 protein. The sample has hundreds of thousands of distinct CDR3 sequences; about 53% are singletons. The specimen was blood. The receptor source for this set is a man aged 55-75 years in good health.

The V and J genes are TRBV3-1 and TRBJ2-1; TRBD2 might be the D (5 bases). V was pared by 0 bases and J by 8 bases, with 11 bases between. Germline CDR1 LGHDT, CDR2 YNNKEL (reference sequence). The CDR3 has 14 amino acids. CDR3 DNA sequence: TGTGCCAGCAGCCAAGATCTAGCCAGCGATGAGCAGTTCTTC. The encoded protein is CASSQDLASDEQFF.

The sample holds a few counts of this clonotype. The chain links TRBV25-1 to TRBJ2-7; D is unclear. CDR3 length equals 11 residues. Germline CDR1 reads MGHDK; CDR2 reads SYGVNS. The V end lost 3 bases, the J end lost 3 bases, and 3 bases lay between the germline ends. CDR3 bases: TGTGCCAGCAGTGACCGCTACGAGCAGTACTTC. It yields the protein CASSDRYEQYF.

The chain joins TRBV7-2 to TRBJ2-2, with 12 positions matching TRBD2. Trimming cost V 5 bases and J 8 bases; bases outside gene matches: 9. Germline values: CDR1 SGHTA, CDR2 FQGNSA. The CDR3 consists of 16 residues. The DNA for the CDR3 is TGTGCCAGCAGCGGCTGGACTAGCGGGGAAGGGGGGGAGCTGTTTTTT. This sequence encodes CASSGWTSGEGGELFF.

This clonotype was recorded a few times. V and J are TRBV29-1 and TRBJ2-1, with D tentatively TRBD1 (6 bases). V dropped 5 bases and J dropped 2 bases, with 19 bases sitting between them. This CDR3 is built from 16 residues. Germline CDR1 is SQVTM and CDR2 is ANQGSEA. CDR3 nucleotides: TGCAGCGTTTGGGGCTCCGGGACAAACACCTACAATGAGCAGTTCTTC. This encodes CSVWGSGTNTYNEQFF.

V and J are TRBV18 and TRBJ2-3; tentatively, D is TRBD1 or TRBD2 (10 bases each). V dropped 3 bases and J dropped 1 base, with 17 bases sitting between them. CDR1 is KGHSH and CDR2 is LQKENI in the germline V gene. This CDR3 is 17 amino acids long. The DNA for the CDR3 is TGTGCCAGCTCACCGGGACAGGGGACTAGCGGCACAGATACGCAGTATTTT. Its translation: CASSPGQGTSGTDTQYF.

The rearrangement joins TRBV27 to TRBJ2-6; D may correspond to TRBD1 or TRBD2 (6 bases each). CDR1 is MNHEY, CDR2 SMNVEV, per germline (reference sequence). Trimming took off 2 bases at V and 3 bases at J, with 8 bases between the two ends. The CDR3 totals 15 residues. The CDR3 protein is CASSLRGDGANVLTF. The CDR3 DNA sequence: TGTGCCAGCAGTTTAAGGGGGGATGGGGCCAACGTCCTGACTTTC.

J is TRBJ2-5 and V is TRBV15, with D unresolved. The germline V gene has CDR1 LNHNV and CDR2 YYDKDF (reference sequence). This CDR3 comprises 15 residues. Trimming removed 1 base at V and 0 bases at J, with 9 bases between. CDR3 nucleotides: TGTGCCACCAGCAGAGCCCCGAGGTACCAAGAGACCCAGTACTTC. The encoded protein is CATSRAPRYQETQYF.

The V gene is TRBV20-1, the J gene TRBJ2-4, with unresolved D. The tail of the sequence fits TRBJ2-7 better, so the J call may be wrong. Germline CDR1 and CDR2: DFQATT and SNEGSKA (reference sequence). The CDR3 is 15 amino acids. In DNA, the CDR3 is TGCAGTGCTTCAGACCGCCGGGCGCTCTCCTACGAGCAGTACTTC. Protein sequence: CSASDRRALSYEQYF.

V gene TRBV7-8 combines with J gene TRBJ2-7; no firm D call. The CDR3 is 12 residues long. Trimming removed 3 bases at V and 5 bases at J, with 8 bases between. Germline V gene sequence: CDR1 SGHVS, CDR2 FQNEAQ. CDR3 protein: CASSFVGDEQYF. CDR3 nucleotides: TGTGCCAGCAGCTTTGTAGGAGACGAGCAGTACTTC.

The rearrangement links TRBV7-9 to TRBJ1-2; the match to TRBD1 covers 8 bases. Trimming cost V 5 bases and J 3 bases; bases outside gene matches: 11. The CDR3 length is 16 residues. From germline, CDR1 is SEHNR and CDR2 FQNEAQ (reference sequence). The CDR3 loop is CASSRTPSTGDYGYTF. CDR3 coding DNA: TGTGCCAGCAGCCGGACCCCGTCGACAGGGGACTATGGCTACACCTTC.

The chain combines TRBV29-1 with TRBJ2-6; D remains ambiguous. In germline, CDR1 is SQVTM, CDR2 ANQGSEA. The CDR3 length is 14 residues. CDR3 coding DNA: TGCAGGCTTTTTTTAGCCTCTGGGGCCAACGTCCTGACTTTC. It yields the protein CRLFLASGANVLTF.

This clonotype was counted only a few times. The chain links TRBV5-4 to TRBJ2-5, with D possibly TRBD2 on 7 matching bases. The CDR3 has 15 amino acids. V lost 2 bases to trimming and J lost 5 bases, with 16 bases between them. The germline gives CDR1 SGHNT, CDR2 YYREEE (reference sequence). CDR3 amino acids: CASSFTGSGGETQYF. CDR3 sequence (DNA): TGTGCCAGCAGCTTCACAGGGTCCGGGGGGGAGACCCAGTACTTC.